This TCR beta chain derives from a study of blood T cells in healthy people across ages. General observations from the study: Naive and antigen-experienced cells were not separated, limiting conclusive comparison. Per million T cells, TCR beta diversity dropped about linearly as age rose.

The use of a sample-barcoded 5' primer and a J-beta primer mix characterized a second PCR of roughly 7 to 11 cycles. Researchers report that each sample yielded at least 3 million CDR3-containing paired-end reads. TCRdb used MiXCR to reprocess the 5' RACE reads, holding one entry per CDR3 protein. The data contain roughly 650,000 distinct CDR3 sequences, about 32% of them singletons. This clonotype was detected ten times or more. Its antigen is unknown. V gave up 0 bases and J gave up 5 bases, with 14 bases separating them. Germline CDR1 SGHRS, CDR2 YFSETQ. This CDR3 comprises 15 residues. The rearrangement links TRBV5-1 to TRBJ2-5; TRBD1 might be the D (5 bases). Sequencing was carried out using blood. This clonotype was obtained from a woman aged 80 or over in good health. CDR3: CASSLALGRAETQYF. The CDR3 DNA sequence: TGCGCCAGCAGCTTGGCCTTAGGCAGGGCGGAGACCCAGTACTTC.